Below are 17 T cell receptor beta chains sequenced from a single sample in a study of cytomegalovirus exposure and HLA in healthy donors. Use of 60 Vbeta and 13 Jbeta primers characterized the PCR. Method: immunoSEQ multiplex PCR; TCRdb's copy keeps in-frame clones and lacks some. The sample includes some 150,000 clones, around four fifths seen only once; the top ten take around 1.9%. Input material: PBMCs. The receptors derive from a middle-aged woman in good health and CMV-seronegative.

This clone has only a few counts. The chain combines TRBV2 with TRBJ1-6, with D maybe TRBD1 (6 bases). Trimming cost V 3 bases and J 9 bases, with 12 bases left between them. The CDR3 runs to 14 residues. The germline V gene has CDR1 SNHLY and CDR2 FYNNEI. CDR3 bases: TGTGCCAGCAGTGATCCCAGGGGAGTTTCACCCCTCCACTTT. This codes for CASSDPRGVSPLHF. Variable domain in full (rest from reference TRBV2 and TRBJ1-6): EPEVTQTPSHQVTQMGQEVILRCVPISNHLYFYWYRQILGQKVEFLVSFYNNEISEKSEIFDDQFSVERPDGSNFTLKIRSTKLEDSAMYFCASSDPRGVSPLHFGNGTRLTVT.

V gene TRBV6-5 combines with J gene TRBJ2-3; 8 bases are shared with TRBD1. The V segment lost 0 bases and the J segment 3 bases; nucleotides outside the gene matches: 2. CDR1 MNHEY and CDR2 SVGAGI come from the germline V gene. The CDR3 sequence is 15 residues long. Here the CDR3 DNA reads TGTGCCAGCAGTTACTCCAGGGGGCGGACAGATACGCAGTATTTT. This codes for CASSYSRGRTDTQYF.

This clone showed up just a few times. The J gene is TRBJ1-1, the V gene TRBV28, with D maybe TRBD1 (6 bases). The CDR3 is 16 amino acids. Germline V CDR1 and CDR2: MDHEN, SYDVKM. V dropped 3 bases and J dropped 1 base, with 15 bases sitting between them. CDR3 nucleotide sequence: TGTGCCAGCAGTTTCAACCGGGGGGGGGCGAACACTGAAGCTTTCTTT. Encoded protein: CASSFNRGGANTEAFF.

This chain links TRBV7-3 with TRBJ2-2; 11 bases are a match to TRBD2. With 0 bases clipped from V and 0 bases from J, the junction kept 6 bases outside the gene matches. CDR1 is SGHTA and CDR2 is FQGTGA in the germline V gene. There are 19 residues in the CDR3. The CDR3: CASSLTFLAGGSNTGELFF. CDR3 DNA: TGTGCCAGCAGCTTAACGTTTCTAGCGGGAGGCTCGAACACCGGGGAGCTGTTTTTT.

The gene calls are TRBV28 and TRBJ2-1, with TRBD2 as a possible D gene (6 bases). Germline loops: CDR1 MDHEN, CDR2 SYDVKM. Trimming took 5 bases from V and 4 from J, leaving 15 bases between them. The CDR3 has 15 amino acids. The CDR3: CASSRRDSNYNEQFF. DNA for the CDR3: TGTGCCAGCAGTCGTCGGGACTCTAATTACAATGAGCAGTTCTTC.

The chain combines TRBV6-6 with TRBJ2-7; no clear D. V lost 8 bases and J 3 bases, leaving 20 bases between the germline ends. This CDR3 is built from 15 residues. The germline V gene encodes CDR1 MNHNY and CDR2 SVGAGI (reference sequence). DNA for the CDR3: TGTGCCAGCCGTGGTCCGAGAGCGTTCGTCTACGAGCAGTACTTC. Translated, it gives CASRGPRAFVYEQYF.

V gene TRBV18 combines with J gene TRBJ2-3, with 15 bases aligning to TRBD2. The CDR3 runs 21 residues. Germline V gene sequence: CDR1 KGHSH, CDR2 LQKENI. Losses at the gene ends were 3 bases for V and 1 base for J; bases not matched to a gene: 14. DNA for the CDR3: TGTGCCAGCTCACCTCGAATATCCGGGACTAGCGGGAGGCTAGGCACAGATACGCAGTATTTT. It specifies CASSPRISGTSGRLGTDTQYF.

This chain joins TRBV7-6 and TRBJ2-7; D might be TRBD1 (6 bases). CDR1 is SGHVS and CDR2 is FNYEAQ in the germline V gene. The V end was cut by 5 bases, the J end by 2 bases, with 13 bases between. The CDR3 spans 14 residues. CDR3 region: CASSTRDTAYEQYF. As DNA, the CDR3 is TGTGCCAGCAGCACTCGGGACACAGCCTACGAGCAGTACTTC.

As to this clone: A junction boundary mismatches the germline segment, possibly from a read error. The chain carries TRBV7-9 and TRBJ1-2; the D is unclear. CDR1 is SEHNR, CDR2 FQNEAQ, per germline (reference sequence). The CDR3 is made up of 16 amino acids. CDR3 residues: CASSLSQLTEGYGHTF. DNA of the CDR3: TGTGCCAGCAGCTTATCGCAGCTAACAGAGGGCTATGGCCACACCTTC.

This chain uses TRBV2 with TRBJ2-3, with 10 bases aligning to TRBD2. This CDR3 is built from 13 residues. In germline, CDR1 is SNHLY, CDR2 FYNNEI. CDR3 in amino acids: CVWGTSGTDTQYF. CDR3 sequence (DNA): TGTGTCTGGGGGACTAGCGGCACAGATACGCAGTATTTT. Filled out from reference TRBV2 and TRBJ2-3, the complete variable domain reads EPEVTQTPSHQVTQMGQEVILRCVPISNHLYFYWYRQILGQKVEFLVSFYNNEISEKSEIFDDQFSVERPDGSNFTLKIRSTKLEDSAMYFCVWGTSGTDTQYFGPGTRLTVL.

The gene calls are TRBV28 and TRBJ2-1; the D gene is possibly TRBD2 (6 bases). This CDR3 comprises 16 residues. CDR1 is MDHEN and CDR2 is SYDVKM in the germline V gene. V was trimmed by 4 bases and J by 0 bases, leaving 13 bases between them. CDR3 nucleotides: TGTGCCAGCAGTTACCGGATCGGGAGCTCCTACAATGAGCAGTTCTTC. Its protein product is CASSYRIGSSYNEQFF.

The chain combines TRBV7-9 with TRBJ2-7; 7 bases agree with TRBD2. The germline CDR1 and CDR2 sequences are SEHNR and FQNEAQ (reference sequence). The trim removed 5 bases at V and 3 bases at J, leaving 4 bases unmatched. CDR3 length equals 13 residues. Here the CDR3 reads CASSRREVYEQYF. The CDR3, as DNA: TGTGCCAGCAGCCGACGGGAGGTCTACGAGCAGTACTTC.

Written as DNA, the CDR3 is TGTGCCAGCAGCTTACGAGGAAGCAATCAGCCCCAGCATTTT. It is translated as CASSLRGSNQPQHF. The rearrangement uses TRBV7-8 and TRBJ1-5; D unclear. Germline V gene lookup returns CDR1 SGHVS and CDR2 FQNEAQ. The CDR3 loop spans 14 amino acids. Between the trimmed V and J ends, which lost 2 bases and 1 base, there was a span of 6 bases.

This clone came up a few times. The rearrangement joins TRBV25-1 to TRBJ2-2, with D possibly matching TRBD2 (6 bases). CDR3 length: 14 amino acids. Germline V lookup: CDR1 MGHDK, CDR2 SYGVNS. Trimming removed 8 bases at V and 6 bases at J, with 16 bases between. The CDR3 nucleotides read TGTGCCAGCGGGGGACTCGCAGGTCCCGGGGAGCTGTTTTTT. Its protein product is CASGGLAGPGELFF.

The chain carries TRBV28 and TRBJ1-5; D possibly corresponds to TRBD1 (5 bases). CDR1 MDHEN and CDR2 SYDVKM come from the germline V gene. V lost 3 bases to trimming and J lost 0 bases, with 9 bases between them. This CDR3 spans 15 amino acids. CDR3 coding DNA: TGTGCCAGCAGTTTTGGACAACTTAGCAATCAGCCCCAGCATTTT. Protein product: CASSFGQLSNQPQHF.

The V and J genes are TRBV7-2 and TRBJ2-3; no reliable D call. CDR3 length: 15 amino acids. Trimming took 2 bases from V and 0 from J, leaving 9 bases between them. CDR1 and CDR2 from the germline V gene are SGHTA and FQGNSA. CDR3 residues: CASSLTAASTDTQYF. The DNA for the CDR3 is TGTGCCAGCAGCTTAACTGCCGCTAGCACAGATACGCAGTATTTT.

This sequence joins TRBV6-1 and TRBJ2-7, with 12 nucleotides matching TRBD2. The CDR3 runs 13 residues. V gave up 10 bases and J gave up 4 bases; unmatched junction bases: 5. Germline CDR1 is MNHNS and CDR2 is SASEGT. The CDR3 reads CATLGTSGYEQYF. For the CDR3, the DNA is TGTGCCACCCTAGGGACTAGCGGGTACGAGCAGTACTTC.